This T cell receptor (beta chain) emerged from a study of CXCR3-negative and CXCR3-positive naive CD8 T cells. Study results and limitations: Hydrophobicity of TRB CDR3s was greater in CXCR3-positive naive cells than in CXCR3-negative naive cells.

CDR1 is DFQATT, CDR2 SNEGSKA, per germline (reference sequence). The CDR3 runs to 13 residues. Sorts performed in triplicate captured 300,000 to 350,000 cells each from every CD8+ T cell subset. Of note for this clonotype: Its target is unknown.

5' RACE that incorporated UMI labels was used to prepare the TRB cDNA libraries. TCRdb reanalyzed the 5' RACE reads and collapses them to one entry per CDR3 protein, without DNA. Here the sample table reports under 70,000 distinct CDR3 sequences. This sequence originates from a human donor in good health. Some clones in this sample may be carry-over from other donors' samples. The chain has TRBV20-1 and TRBJ2-2; without DNA, the TCRdb call of TRBD1 cannot be checked. The sample was naive CXCR3+ CD8+ T cells from blood. As to subset: CD45RO-CCR7+CD27+CD95- naive CD8+ T cells expressing CXCR3 (TNR3+). CDR3 sequence: CSAAPPNTGELFF.